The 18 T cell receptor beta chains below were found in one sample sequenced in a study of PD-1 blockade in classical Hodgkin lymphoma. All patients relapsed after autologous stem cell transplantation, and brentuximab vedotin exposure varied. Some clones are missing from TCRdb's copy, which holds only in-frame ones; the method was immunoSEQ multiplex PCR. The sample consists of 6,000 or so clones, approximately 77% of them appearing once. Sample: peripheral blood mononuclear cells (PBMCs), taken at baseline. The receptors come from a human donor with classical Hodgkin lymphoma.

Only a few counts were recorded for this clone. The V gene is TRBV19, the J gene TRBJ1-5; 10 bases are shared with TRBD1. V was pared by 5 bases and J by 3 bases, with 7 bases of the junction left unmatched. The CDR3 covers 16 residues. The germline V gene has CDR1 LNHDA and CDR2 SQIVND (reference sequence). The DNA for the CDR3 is TGTGCCAGTAGTTTCCCGGGACAGGGGAACAATCAGCCCCAGCATTTT. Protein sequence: CASSFPGQGNNQPQHF.

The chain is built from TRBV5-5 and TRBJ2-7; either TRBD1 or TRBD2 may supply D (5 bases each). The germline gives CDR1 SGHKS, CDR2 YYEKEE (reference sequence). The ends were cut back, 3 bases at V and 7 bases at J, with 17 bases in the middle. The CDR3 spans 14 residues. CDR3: CASSSSGRWEEQYF. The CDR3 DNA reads TGTGCCAGCAGCTCATCAGGGCGTTGGGAGGAGCAGTACTTC.

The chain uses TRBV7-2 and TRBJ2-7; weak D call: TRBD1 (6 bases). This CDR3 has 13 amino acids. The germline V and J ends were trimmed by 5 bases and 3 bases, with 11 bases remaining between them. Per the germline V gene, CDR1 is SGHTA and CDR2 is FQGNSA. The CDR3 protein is CASSPMDSYEQYF. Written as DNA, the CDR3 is TGTGCCAGCAGCCCTATGGACAGCTACGAGCAGTACTTC.

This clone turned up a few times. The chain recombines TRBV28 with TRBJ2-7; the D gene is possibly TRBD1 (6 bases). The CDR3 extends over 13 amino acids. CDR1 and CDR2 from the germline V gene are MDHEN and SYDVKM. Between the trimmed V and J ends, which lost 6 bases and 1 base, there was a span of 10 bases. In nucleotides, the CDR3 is TGTGCCAGCAGGTCACAGGGTTCCTACGAGCAGTACTTC. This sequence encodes CASRSQGSYEQYF.

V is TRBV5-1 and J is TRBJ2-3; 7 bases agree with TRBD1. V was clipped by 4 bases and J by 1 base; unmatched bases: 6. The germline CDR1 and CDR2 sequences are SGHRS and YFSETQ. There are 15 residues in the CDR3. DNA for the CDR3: TGCGCCAGCAGCCCGGGACAGCAGGGCACAGATACGCAGTATTTT. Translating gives CASSPGQQGTDTQYF. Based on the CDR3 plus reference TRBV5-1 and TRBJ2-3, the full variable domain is KAGVTQTPRYLIKTRGQQVTLSCSPISGHRSVSWYQQTPGQGLQFLFEYFSETQRNKGNFPGRFSGRQFSNSRSEMNVSTLELGDSALYLCASSPGQQGTDTQYFGPGTRLTVL.

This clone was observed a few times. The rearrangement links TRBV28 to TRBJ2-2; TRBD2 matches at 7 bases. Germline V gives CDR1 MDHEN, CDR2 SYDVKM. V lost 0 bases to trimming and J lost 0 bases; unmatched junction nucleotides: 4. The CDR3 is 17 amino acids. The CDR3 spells CASSLWGEGSNTGELFF. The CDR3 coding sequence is TGTGCCAGCAGTTTATGGGGGGAGGGGTCGAACACCGGGGAGCTGTTTTTT.

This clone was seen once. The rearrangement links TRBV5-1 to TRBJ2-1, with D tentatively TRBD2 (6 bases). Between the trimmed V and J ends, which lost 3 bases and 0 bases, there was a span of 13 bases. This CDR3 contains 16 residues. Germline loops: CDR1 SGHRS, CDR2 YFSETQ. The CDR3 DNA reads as TGCGCCAGCAGCTCCCCTAGCGCTAGCTCCTACAATGAGCAGTTCTTC. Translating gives CASSSPSASSYNEQFF.

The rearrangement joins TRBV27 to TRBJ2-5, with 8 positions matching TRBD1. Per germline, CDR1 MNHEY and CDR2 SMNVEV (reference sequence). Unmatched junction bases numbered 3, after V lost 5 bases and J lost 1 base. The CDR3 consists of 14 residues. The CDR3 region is CASSDRGGQETQYF. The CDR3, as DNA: TGTGCCAGCAGTGACAGGGGTGGCCAAGAGACCCAGTACTTC.

The CDR3 coding sequence is TGTGCCAGCTCACCAGACAGGGGGAGTAATGGCTACACCTTC. The encoded protein is CASSPDRGSNGYTF. The V call is TRBV18, the J call TRBJ1-2; 9 bases match TRBD1. J gave up 6 bases and V 2 bases, and 4 bases lay outside the gene matches. The CDR3 has 14 residues. The germline V gene encodes CDR1 KGHSH and CDR2 LQKENI.

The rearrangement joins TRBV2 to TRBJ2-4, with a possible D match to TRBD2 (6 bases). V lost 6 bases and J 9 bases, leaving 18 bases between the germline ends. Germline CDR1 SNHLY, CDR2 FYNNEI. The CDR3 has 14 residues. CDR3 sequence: CASSSIERAGIQYF. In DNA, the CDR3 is TGTGCCAGCAGCTCGATTGAGCGGGCTGGCATTCAGTACTTC.

This chain's CDR3 is CASRVGGGNQPQHF. The CDR3 nucleotides are TGTGCCAGCCGAGTAGGAGGGGGCAATCAGCCCCAGCATTTT. This chain links TRBV2 with TRBJ1-5; perhaps TRBD1 as D (5 bases). This CDR3 comprises 14 residues. Germline V gene data show CDR1 as SNHLY and CDR2 as FYNNEI. With 8 bases removed from V and 2 bases from J, the gap between germline ends came to 13 bases.

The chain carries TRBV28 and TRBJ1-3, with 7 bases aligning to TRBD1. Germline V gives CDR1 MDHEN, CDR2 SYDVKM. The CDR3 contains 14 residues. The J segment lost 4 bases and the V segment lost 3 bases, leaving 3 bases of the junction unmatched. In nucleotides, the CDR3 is TGTGCCAGCAGTTTTCAGACAGGGGGAAACACCATATATTTT. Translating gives CASSFQTGGNTIYF. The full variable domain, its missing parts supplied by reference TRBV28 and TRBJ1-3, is DVKVTQSSRYLVKRTGEKVFLECVQDMDHENMFWYRQDPGLGLRLIYFSYDVKMKEKGDIPEGYSVSREKKERFSLILESASTNQTSMYLCASSFQTGGNTIYFGEGSWLTVV.

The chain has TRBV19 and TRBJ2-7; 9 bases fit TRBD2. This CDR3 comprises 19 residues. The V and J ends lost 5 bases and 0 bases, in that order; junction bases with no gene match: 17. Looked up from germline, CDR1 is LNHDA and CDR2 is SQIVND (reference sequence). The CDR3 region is CASSPALGLAGLSSYEQYF. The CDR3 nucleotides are TGTGCCAGTAGTCCGGCCTTGGGCCTAGCGGGACTAAGCTCCTACGAGCAGTACTTC.

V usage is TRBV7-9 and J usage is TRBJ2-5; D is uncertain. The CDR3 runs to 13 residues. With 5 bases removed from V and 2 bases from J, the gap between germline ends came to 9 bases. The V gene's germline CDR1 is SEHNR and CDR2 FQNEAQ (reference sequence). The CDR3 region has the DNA TGTGCCAGCAGCCTAGGTCAACAAGAGACCCAGTACTTC. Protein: CASSLGQQETQYF.

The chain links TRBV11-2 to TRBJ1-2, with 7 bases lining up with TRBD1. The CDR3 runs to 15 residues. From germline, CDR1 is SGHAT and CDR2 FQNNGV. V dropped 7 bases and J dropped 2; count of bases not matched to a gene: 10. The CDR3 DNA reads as TGTGCCAGCAACTACGGGCGGGACAGCAACTATGGCTACACCTTC. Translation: CASNYGRDSNYGYTF.

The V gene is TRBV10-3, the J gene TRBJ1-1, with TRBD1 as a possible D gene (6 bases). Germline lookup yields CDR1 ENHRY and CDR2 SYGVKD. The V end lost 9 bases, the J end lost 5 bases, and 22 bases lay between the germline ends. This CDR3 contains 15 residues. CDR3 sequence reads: CAILTGQGKWTEAFF. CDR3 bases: TGTGCCATTCTCACGGGGCAGGGGAAGTGGACTGAAGCTTTCTTT.

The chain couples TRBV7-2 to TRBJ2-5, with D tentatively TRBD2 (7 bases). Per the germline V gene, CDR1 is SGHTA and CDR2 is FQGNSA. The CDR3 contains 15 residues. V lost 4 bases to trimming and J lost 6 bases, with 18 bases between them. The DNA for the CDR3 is TGTGCCAGCAGCTCGGGGGGCGGGAGCCCCAAGACCCAGTACTTC. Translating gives CASSSGGGSPKTQYF. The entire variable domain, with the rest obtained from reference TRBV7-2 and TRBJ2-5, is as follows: GAGVSQSPSNKVTEKGKDVELRCDPISGHTALYWYRQSLGQGLEFLIYFQGNSAPDKSGLPSDRFSAERTGGSVSTLTIQRTQQEDSAVYLCASSSGGGSPKTQYFGPGTRLLVL.

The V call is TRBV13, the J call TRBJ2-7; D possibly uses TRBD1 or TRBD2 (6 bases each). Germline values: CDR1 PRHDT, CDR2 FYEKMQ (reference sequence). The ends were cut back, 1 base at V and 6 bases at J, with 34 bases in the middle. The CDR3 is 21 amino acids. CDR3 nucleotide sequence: TGTGCCAGCAGCTTAGAGGCGGGGTTTGAGGCCTCGGACGCACGCAGGGGCGAGCAGTACTTC. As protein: CASSLEAGFEASDARRGEQYF.